This is a list of T cell receptor beta chains from one sample in a study of T-cell memory formation after mild COVID-19. TCRdb fed the 5' RACE reads into MiXCR, producing one record per CDR3 protein. The repertoire includes approximately 340,000 distinct CDR3 sequences, 10% to 15% of them detected once, and about a fifth sits in the top ten. What was sequenced was PBMCs or a T cell subset sorted from them (not recorded which). Receptors originate from a man younger than 35 who had mild COVID-19 (a few samples of this study predate the infection). Cell type and time point are not known. The CDR3 runs from the conserved cysteine through the conserved F or W. D genes are given only for firm matches. The size field is filled for only some rows; it gives once, few, many or a size class.

j_call,clone_size,v_call,d_call,cdr3_aa,cdr3_nt
TRBJ2-2,few,TRBV7-2,TRBD1,CASSPVGTGGRELFF,TGTGCCAGCAGCCCGGTGGGGACAGGGGGCCGGGAGCTGTTTTTT
TRBJ2-1,-,TRBV29-1,TRBD2,CSVVGGGPGLHEQFF,TGCAGCGTTGTCGGGGGGGGGCCGGGGTTGCATGAGCAGTTCTTC
TRBJ1-6,-,TRBV5-1,-,CARVRAQTYNSPLHF,TGCGCCAGAGTAAGGGCACAGACCTATAATTCACCCCTCCACTTT
TRBJ2-1,-,TRBV20-1,-,CSASWGEQFF,TGCAGTGCTAGTTGGGGAGAGCAGTTCTTC
TRBJ2-5,few,TRBV7-2,-,CASSSGQPQETQYF,TGTGCCAGCAGCTCCGGACAGCCCCAAGAGACCCAGTACTTC
TRBJ1-2,-,TRBV5-1,-,CASSLAGRSGYTF,TGCGCCAGCAGCTTGGCCGGACGCAGCGGCTACACCTTC
TRBJ2-5,-,TRBV5-1,-,CASRLGGRETQYF,TGCGCCAGCCGCCTGGGGGGGCGAGAGACCCAGTACTTC
TRBJ2-7,many,TRBV6-1,TRBD2,CASSDSGTSRYEQYF,TGTGCCAGCAGTGATTCTGGGACTAGCCGCTACGAGCAGTACTTC
TRBJ1-5,few,TRBV7-2,TRBD1,CASSATGHQPQHF,TGTGCCAGCAGCGCGACAGGGCATCAGCCCCAGCATTTT
TRBJ1-2,few,TRBV7-9,-,CASSPRTESYGYTF,TGTGCCAGCAGCCCAAGGACGGAATCCTATGGCTACACCTTC
TRBJ1-1,few,TRBV4-1,-,CASSQDGFWGGTEAFF,TGCGCCAGCAGCCAAGACGGGTTTTGGGGAGGAACTGAAGCTTTCTTT
TRBJ2-7,many,TRBV4-1,TRBD2,CASSPNNQGLAGGPSSYEQYF,TGCGCCAGCAGCCCGAATAACCAGGGACTAGCGGGGGGGCCTTCCTCTTACGAGCAGTACTTC
TRBJ2-2,-,TRBV6-2/TRBV6-3,-,CASSYAPGTTNTGELFF,TGTGCCAGCAGTTACGCCCCCGGGACGACGAACACCGGGGAGCTGTTTTTT
TRBJ2-3,few,TRBV7-8,-,CASSFFFSSTDTQYF,TGTGCCAGCAGCTTTTTCTTCAGTAGCACAGATACGCAGTATTTT
TRBJ1-5,many,TRBV7-2,-,CASSPRGSNQPQHF,TGTGCCAGCAGCCCCAGGGGATCCAATCAGCCCCAGCATTTT
TRBJ1-4,few,TRBV7-6,TRBD1,CASSRQGNNEKLFF,TGTGCCAGCAGCCGACAGGGTAATAATGAAAAACTGTTTTTT
TRBJ1-2,few,TRBV4-1,-,CASSQDRYTGFGYGYTF,TGCGCCAGCAGCCAAGATCGGTATACGGGGTTCGGCTATGGCTACACCTTC
TRBJ1-4,-,TRBV23-1,-,CARPKGGEKLFF,TGCGCCCGTCCAAAGGGTGGGGAAAAACTGTTTTTT
TRBJ2-3,-,TRBV6-2/TRBV6-3,-,CASSYPRMGGGTDTQYF,TGTGCCAGCAGTTACCCCCGTATGGGGGGAGGCACAGATACGCAGTATTTT
TRBJ1-1,many,TRBV6-5,-,CASSYSPGMNTEAFF,TGTGCCAGCAGTTACTCGCCAGGGATGAACACTGAAGCTTTCTTT
TRBJ2-2,few,TRBV7-6,TRBD1,CASTQGAGELFF,TGTGCCAGCACTCAGGGGGCCGGGGAGCTGTTTTTT
TRBJ2-5,few,TRBV4-3,-,CASSQIPGVETQYF,TGCGCCAGCAGCCAAATCCCCGGGGTAGAGACCCAGTACTTC
TRBJ2-1,-,TRBV9,TRBD1,CASSPRGYRGINEQFF,TGTGCCAGCAGCCCCCGGGGCTACAGGGGAATCAATGAGCAGTTCTTC
TRBJ2-3,few,TRBV4-1,-,CASSQERGLGTDTQYF,TGCGCCAGCAGCCAAGAGAGAGGTTTGGGCACAGATACGCAGTATTTT
TRBJ1-2,few,TRBV19,-,CASSTLDGYTF,TGTGCCAGTAGTACCCTCGATGGCTACACCTTC
TRBJ2-3,-,TRBV7-2,TRBD2,CASSGLAGQRDTQYF,TGTGCCAGCAGCGGACTAGCGGGGCAGAGGGATACGCAGTATTTT
TRBJ2-7,few,TRBV21-1,-,CASSRGRRPHTYEQYF,TGTGCCAGCAGCAGGGGGCGCAGGCCGCACACCTACGAGCAGTACTTC
TRBJ2-3,-,TRBV7-2,-,CASSEIPGWKKGDTQYF,TGTGCCAGCAGTGAAATACCAGGTTGGAAAAAGGGAGATACGCAGTATTTT
TRBJ2-5,-,TRBV15,TRBD1,CATSRDPGGRETQYF,TGTGCCACCAGCAGAGATCCAGGGGGACGAGAGACCCAGTACTTC
TRBJ2-3,few,TRBV6-2/TRBV6-3,-,CASSYGWGTSTDTQYF,TGTGCCAGCAGTTACGGCTGGGGTACTAGCACAGATACGCAGTATTTT
TRBJ2-1,many,TRBV9,-,CASSATFNEQFF,TGTGCCAGCAGCGCCACCTTTAATGAGCAGTTCTTC
TRBJ1-1,-,TRBV15,-,CATSRNIGRLNTEAFF,TGTGCCACCAGCAGAAATATCGGGCGCCTGAACACTGAAGCTTTCTTT
TRBJ2-2,-,TRBV27,-,CASSFRGHGELFF,TGTGCCAGCAGTTTTCGGGGTCACGGGGAGCTGTTTTTT
TRBJ2-1,-,TRBV6-5,-,CASNYGGHNEQFF,TGTGCCAGTAATTACGGGGGCCACAATGAGCAGTTCTTC
TRBJ1-1,few,TRBV5-5,-,CASSLDPGVTEAFF,TGTGCCAGCAGCTTGGATCCAGGGGTCACTGAAGCTTTCTTT
TRBJ2-3,-,TRBV11-2,-,CASSPNTGPGDTQYF,TGTGCCAGCAGCCCTAACACGGGCCCTGGAGATACGCAGTATTTT
TRBJ1-1,many,TRBV29-1,-,CTGLRNTEAFF,TGTACAGGTCTGAGGAACACTGAAGCTTTCTTT
TRBJ1-2,few,TRBV20-1,TRBD1,CSARVVQGANYGYTF,TGCAGTGCTAGAGTTGTACAGGGGGCTAACTATGGCTACACCTTC
TRBJ2-3,-,TRBV6-5,TRBD1,CASSYSRPLTGSTDTQYF,TGTGCCAGCAGTTACTCGCGCCCGTTGACAGGGTCAACAGATACGCAGTATTTT
TRBJ1-2,-,TRBV7-9,-,CASSLGLTGNYGYTF,TGTGCCAGCAGCTTAGGGTTGACGGGGAACTATGGCTACACCTTC
TRBJ2-1,few,TRBV5-1,TRBD2,CASSTRTSSLGNEQFF,TGCGCCAGCAGCACGAGGACTAGCTCGCTAGGGAATGAGCAGTTCTTC
TRBJ1-1,-,TRBV29-1,TRBD1,CSVDSTGENTEAFF,TGCAGCGTTGACAGTACAGGGGAGAACACTGAAGCTTTCTTT
TRBJ1-2,few,TRBV2,TRBD1,CASSSYRGQHGYTF,TGTGCCAGCAGCTCGTACAGGGGGCAGCATGGCTACACCTTC
TRBJ1-2,few,TRBV6-2/TRBV6-3,-,CASRYMNPNYGYTF,TGTGCCAGCAGATACATGAACCCTAACTATGGCTACACCTTC
TRBJ2-1,-,TRBV4-3,-,CASSRTLDSTGEQFF,TGCGCCAGCAGCCGGACCCTCGATTCCACGGGTGAGCAGTTCTTC
TRBJ2-6,once,TRBV15,-,CATRSPQGGTGANVLTF,TGTGCCACCAGGTCTCCCCAGGGTGGCACCGGGGCCAACGTCCTGACTTTC
TRBJ2-1,-,TRBV2,-,CASSGTYNNEQFF,TGTGCCAGCAGCGGGACGTACAACAATGAGCAGTTCTTC
TRBJ2-7,many,TRBV5-1,-,CASSPFQGTYEQYF,TGCGCCAGCAGCCCCTTCCAGGGGACCTACGAGCAGTACTTC
TRBJ1-5,-,TRBV20-1,TRBD1,CSAEADRAGQPQHF,TGCAGTGCCGAAGCAGACAGGGCTGGGCAGCCCCAGCATTTT
TRBJ1-1,-,TRBV7-9,-,CASSLEQGGPTEAFF,TGTGCCAGCAGCTTAGAACAGGGTGGCCCCACTGAAGCTTTCTTT
TRBJ2-5,-,TRBV20-1,TRBD2,CSAGRASGGGETQYF,TGCAGTGCAGGTCGCGCTAGCGGGGGAGGAGAGACCCAGTACTTC
TRBJ2-3,-,TRBV20-1,-,CSAETKITDTQYF,TGCAGTGCCGAAACTAAGATCACAGATACGCAGTATTTT